This TCR beta chain stems from a study of PD-1 blockade in mismatch repair-deficient tumors. Study conclusions and caveats: Tumor-resident clones, often undetectable pretreatment in blood, expanded then contracted after pembrolizumab.

TCR sequencing covered a few patients who responded to pembrolizumab. Concerning this clone: Its antigen remains unknown.

Profiled with immunoSEQ multiplex PCR; TCRdb holds only in-frame clones, not every one. The sample has tens of thousands of clones; 70% to 90% are singletons. The sample here was peripheral blood, taken 44 weeks after starting pembrolizumab. This TCR came from an adult with mismatch repair-deficient cancer.

The CDR3 protein is CASSLRWGQPAYSNQPQHF. DNA for the CDR3: TGTGCCAGCAGTTTAAGGTGGGGACAGCCGGCATATAGCAATCAGCCCCAGCATTTT. This chain connects TRBV27 to TRBJ1-5, with 7 positions matching TRBD1. Germline loops: CDR1 MNHEY, CDR2 SMNVEV (reference sequence). The junction had 13 bases not matched to a gene; V was cut back by 2 bases and J by 0 bases. The CDR3 totals 19 residues.